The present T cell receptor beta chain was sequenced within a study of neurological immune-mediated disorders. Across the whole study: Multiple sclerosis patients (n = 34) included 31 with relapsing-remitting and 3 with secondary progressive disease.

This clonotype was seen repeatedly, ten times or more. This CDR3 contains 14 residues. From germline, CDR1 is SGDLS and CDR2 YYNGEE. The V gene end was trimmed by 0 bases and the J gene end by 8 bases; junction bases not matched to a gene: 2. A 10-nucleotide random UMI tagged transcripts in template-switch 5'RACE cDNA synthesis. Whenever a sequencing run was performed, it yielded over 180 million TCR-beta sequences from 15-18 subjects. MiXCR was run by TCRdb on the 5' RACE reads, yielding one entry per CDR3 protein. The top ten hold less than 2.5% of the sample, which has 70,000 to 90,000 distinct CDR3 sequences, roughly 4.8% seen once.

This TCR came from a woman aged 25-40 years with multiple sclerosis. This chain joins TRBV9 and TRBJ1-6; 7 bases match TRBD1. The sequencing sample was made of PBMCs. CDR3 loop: CASSVAGTDSPLHF. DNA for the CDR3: TGTGCCAGCAGCGTAGCAGGGACAGATTCACCCCTCCACTTT.